This passage covers 12 T cell receptor beta chains from one sample sequenced in a study of shared clonotypes between healthy human individuals. TCRdb keeps only in-frame clones here, not all; method: immunoSEQ multiplex PCR. Of 450,000 to 500,000 clones in the sample, 70% to 80% were seen once. The sequenced sample was PBMCs. Every receptor here comes from a woman between 40 and 50 years old in good health. Some clones in this sample may be carry-over from other donors' samples.

The chain combines TRBV10-2 with TRBJ1-1; perhaps TRBD1 as D (6 bases). Germline CDR1 reads WSHSY; CDR2 reads SAAADI. V gave up 8 bases and J gave up 3 bases, with 16 bases separating them. The CDR3 is 14 amino acids. The DNA of the CDR3 is TGCGCCAGCCTTGGTGGGGGCTCGGACACTGAAGCTTTCTTT. The encoded protein is CASLGGGSDTEAFF.

V and J are TRBV10-1 and TRBJ2-1; 9 bases match TRBD1. Trimming took 4 bases from V and 4 from J; bases not matched to a gene: 2. The CDR3 is 14 amino acids. The germline gives CDR1 WNHNN, CDR2 SYGVQD (reference sequence). CDR3 nucleotide sequence: TGCGCCAGCAGTGGAGGGACAGGGTACAATGAGCAGTTCTTC. It encodes CASSGGTGYNEQFF.

This chain joins TRBV18 and TRBJ2-1; 8 bases agree with TRBD2. V trimming: 0 bases; J trimming: 1 base; junction bases outside the gene matches: 2. Germline V gene sequence: CDR1 KGHSH, CDR2 LQKENI. The CDR3 is 16 residues long. CDR3: CASSPPAGGSYNEQFF. The CDR3 coding sequence is TGTGCCAGCTCACCACCGGCGGGAGGATCCTACAATGAGCAGTTCTTC. Full variable domain (outside the CDR3, taken from reference TRBV18 and TRBJ2-1): NAGVMQNPRHLVRRRGQEARLRCSPMKGHSHVYWYRQLPEEGLKFMVYLQKENIIDESGMPKERFSAEFPKEGPSILRIQQVVRGDSAAYFCASSPPAGGSYNEQFFGPGTRLTVL.

V is TRBV7-2 and J is TRBJ2-7; 11 bases match TRBD2. With V trimmed by 4 bases and J by 4 bases, 6 bases remained unmatched. The CDR3 has 15 residues. Germline V gives CDR1 SGHTA, CDR2 FQGNSA. The CDR3 spells CASSSTGTSGYEQYF. In nucleotides, the CDR3 is TGTGCCAGCAGCTCGACCGGGACTAGCGGTTACGAGCAGTACTTC. The variable domain in full, completed from reference TRBV7-2 and TRBJ2-7, reads GAGVSQSPSNKVTEKGKDVELRCDPISGHTALYWYRQSLGQGLEFLIYFQGNSAPDKSGLPSDRFSAERTGGSVSTLTIQRTQQEDSAVYLCASSSTGTSGYEQYFGPGTRLTVT.

This sequence joins TRBV5-4 and TRBJ2-1; D uncertain. Trimming removed 0 bases from V and 6 bases from J, with 13 bases in between. This CDR3 is 15 amino acids long. Germline V gene sequence: CDR1 SGHNT, CDR2 YYREEE (reference sequence). CDR3 residues: CASSLVDRMSNEQFF. The CDR3 nucleotides are TGTGCCAGCAGCTTGGTGGATCGGATGTCCAATGAGCAGTTCTTC.

About this clone: This may arise from a read error, as a much more abundant clone is one base away. Different DNA sequences within this sample yield the same CDR3. The chain is built from TRBV7-8 and TRBJ2-3, with D unresolved. The CDR3 runs 12 residues. Germline V gives CDR1 SGHVS, CDR2 FQNEAQ. V was clipped by 1 base and J by 3 bases, with 2 bases between them. DNA of the CDR3: TGTGCCAGCAGCTTAGGGACAGATACGCAGTATTTT. This encodes CASSLGTDTQYF.

This chain connects TRBV18 to TRBJ1-2; the D gene is possibly TRBD1 (5 bases). Trimming took off 1 base at V and 8 bases at J, with 11 bases between the two ends. CDR1 KGHSH and CDR2 LQKENI come from the germline V gene. This CDR3 region has 13 residues. CDR3 sequence reads: CASSPQGTGGYTF. CDR3 DNA: TGTGCCAGCTCACCACAGGGGACGGGAGGCTACACCTTC.

The CDR3 DNA follows: TGTGCCAGCAGAACAGAGAGCGGGGGCAATCAGCCCCAGCATTTT. Its translation: CASRTESGGNQPQHF. J is TRBJ1-5 and V is TRBV2; D not resolved. Germline-derived CDR1 and CDR2 are SNHLY and FYNNEI. CDR3 length equals 15 residues. Trimming shortened V by 6 bases and J by 2 bases, and 14 bases separated the two germline ends.

The chain joins TRBV18 to TRBJ1-1; a weak D match, TRBD1 (6 bases). The CDR3 extends over 15 amino acids. V lost 0 bases and J 2 bases, leaving 10 bases between the germline ends. Germline loops: CDR1 KGHSH, CDR2 LQKENI. The CDR3 DNA reads as TGTGCCAGCTCACCACCGGGGGGGCTTAACACTGAAGCTTTCTTT. Translating gives CASSPPGGLNTEAFF.

The chain recombines TRBV30 with TRBJ2-5; D unclear. The J call may not be correct, given that the DNA end is closer to TRBJ2-7. There are 12 residues in the CDR3. Germline-derived CDR1 and CDR2 are GTSNPN and SVGIG (reference sequence). The CDR3 DNA sequence: TGTGCCTGGAGTGCCCTATCCTACGAGCAGTACTTC. Translated, it gives CAWSALSYEQYF.

The chain is built from TRBV15 and TRBJ2-2, with a possible D match to TRBD2 (5 bases). The CDR3 has 14 residues. Germline V lookup: CDR1 LNHNV, CDR2 YYDKDF (reference sequence). Trimming cost V 3 bases and J 7 bases, with 12 bases left between them. DNA for the CDR3: TGTGCCACCAGCAGGACACTAGTGAGCGGGGAGCTGTTTTTT. This codes for CATSRTLVSGELFF.

This rearrangement joins TRBV7-2 to TRBJ2-5; D remains unclear. This CDR3 has 14 residues. V gave up 1 base and J gave up 0 bases, with 6 bases separating them. Germline CDR1 is SGHTA and CDR2 is FQGNSA. DNA of the CDR3: TGTGCCAGCAGCTTAGATTTAGACCAAGAGACCCAGTACTTC. This translates into CASSLDLDQETQYF.